Listed here are 24 T cell receptor beta chains from one sample, sequenced in a study of post-analysis software for immune sequencing data. Study-wide points: Five or six TRBV segments were more frequent in patients than controls; TRBV5-6, TRBV5-1 and TRBV20-1 belonged to this group.

These receptors' antigens are unknown. Unique molecular identifiers were present in the TCR beta cDNA libraries. TCRdb called the PCR reads again in MiXCR, with one record for every CDR3 protein. The sample yields about 540,000 distinct CDR3 sequences, under 40% seen once. The specimen sequenced was blood. These receptors originate from a girl aged 2-17 years with multiple sclerosis.

The chain couples TRBV18 to TRBJ1-2; D is ambiguous. This CDR3 has 15 residues. Germline V lookup: CDR1 KGHSH, CDR2 LQKENI. Trimming took off 3 bases at V and 6 bases at J, with 17 bases between the two ends. The DNA of the CDR3 is TGTGCCAGCTCACCCGGGAAGGGATGGAGTGATGGCTACACCTTC. Protein sequence: CASSPGKGWSDGYTF.

A few counts support this clonotype. This sequence joins TRBV20-1 and TRBJ1-2, with 9 positions matching TRBD1. CDR3 size: 13 residues. Germline lookup yields CDR1 DFQATT and CDR2 SNEGSKA (reference sequence). Trimming cost V 6 bases and J 6 bases; bases outside gene matches: 8. CDR3 in DNA: TGCAGTGCCCAAAACAGGGGGCTCGATGGCTACACCTTC. This sequence encodes CSAQNRGLDGYTF.

This clonotype was picked up one time. A much larger clone lies one base from this, so it may be a read error. V gene TRBV7-9 combines with J gene TRBJ2-5; either TRBD1 or TRBD2 may fit D (6 bases each). The J call may be wrong; the DNA end is better matched by TRBJ2-7. CDR3 size: 14 residues. The germline CDR1 and CDR2 sequences are SEHNR and FQNEAQ (reference sequence). The CDR3 region has the DNA TGTGCCAGCAGCTTCCTCGGGGGCAGGGACGAGCAGTACTTC. Translation: CASSFLGGRDEQYF.

The chain links TRBV20-1 to TRBJ1-4; TRBD1 might be the D (5 bases). Germline values: CDR1 DFQATT, CDR2 SNEGSKA (reference sequence). CDR3 size: 15 residues. The germline V and J ends were trimmed by 0 bases and 2 bases, with 10 bases remaining between them. As DNA, the CDR3 is TGCAGTGCTAGAGATTTAGCAGGGACTAATGAAAAACTGTTTTTT. Translating it yields CSARDLAGTNEKLFF.

With regard to this clonotype: Relative to the germline gene, one junction end is altered; a read error may explain this. The V and J genes are TRBV7-2 and TRBJ2-1, with D unresolved. In germline, CDR1 is SGHTA, CDR2 FQGNSA. The CDR3 has 13 amino acids. In DNA form, the CDR3 reads TGTGCCAGCAGCCCCCCCGGAAGCAATGAGCCGTTCTTC. Its translation is CASSPPGSNEPFF.

This clonotype was counted a few times. This CDR3 is CASSNLGRDPSTDTQYF. CDR3 nucleotides: TGTGCCAGCAGCAATTTGGGGCGGGATCCCAGCACAGATACGCAGTATTTT. This chain connects TRBV3-1 to TRBJ2-3; TRBD2 might be the D (6 bases). CDR3 length equals 17 residues. Trimming took 5 bases from V and 0 from J, leaving 18 bases between them. Germline V CDR1 and CDR2: LGHDT, YNNKEL (reference sequence).

The chain recombines TRBV5-6 with TRBJ2-5; 7 bases fit TRBD2. The CDR3 covers 14 residues. Per germline, CDR1 SGHDT and CDR2 YYEEEE. The V and J ends lost 1 base and 4 bases, in that order; junction bases with no gene match: 4. CDR3 region: CASSLLASGETQYF. Here the CDR3 DNA reads TGTGCCAGCAGCTTGTTGGCTAGCGGAGAGACCCAGTACTTC.

V gene TRBV7-2 combines with J gene TRBJ2-3; 7 positions agree with TRBD1. Germline-derived CDR1 and CDR2 are SGHTA and FQGNSA. CDR3 size: 17 residues. V shed 4 bases and J 4 bases; nucleotides not matched to a gene: 14. The CDR3 nucleotides are TGTGCCAGCAGCTCCGGGAACAGGGGCCCCGAGGCAGATACGCAGTATTTT. This encodes CASSSGNRGPEADTQYF. The variable domain in full, with the rest retrieved from reference TRBV7-2 and TRBJ2-3, is GAGVSQSPSNKVTEKGKDVELRCDPISGHTALYWYRQSLGQGLEFLIYFQGNSAPDKSGLPSDRFSAERTGGSVSTLTIQRTQQEDSAVYLCASSSGNRGPEADTQYFGPGTRLTVL.

V and J are TRBV10-3 and TRBJ2-5; 10 positions match TRBD2. The end of the DNA is better explained by TRBJ2-7, so the J call may be wrong. The CDR3 extends over 14 amino acids. Germline V lookup: CDR1 ENHRY, CDR2 SYGVKD. The CDR3 sequence: CATHSGGTAYEQYF. The CDR3 nucleotides read TGTGCCACCCATAGCGGGGGGACTGCCTACGAGCAGTACTTC.

The rearrangement joins TRBV5-1 to TRBJ2-1; tentatively, D is TRBD1 or TRBD2 (7 bases each). V gave up 4 bases and J gave up 0 bases, with 14 bases separating them. The CDR3 is made up of 16 amino acids. Looked up from germline, CDR1 is SGHRS and CDR2 is YFSETQ. CDR3 DNA sequence: TGCGCCAGCAGCGCGGGGGACAGTTTCTCCTACAATGAGCAGTTCTTC. It yields the protein CASSAGDSFSYNEQFF.

The chain joins TRBV20-1 to TRBJ2-5; 10 bases are a match to TRBD2. The CDR3 covers 15 residues. CDR1 and CDR2 from the germline V gene are DFQATT and SNEGSKA (reference sequence). The V segment lost 6 bases and the J segment 4 bases; nucleotides outside the gene matches: 11. This CDR3 reads CSANRGTSVGETQYF. The CDR3 bases are TGCAGTGCCAACCGTGGGACTAGCGTGGGAGAGACCCAGTACTTC.

V usage is TRBV12-3 or TRBV12-4 and J usage is TRBJ2-1, with TRBD2 as a possible D gene (5 bases). This CDR3 comprises 14 residues. V was trimmed by 3 bases and J by 7 bases, leaving 13 bases between them. CDR3 amino acids: CASSLRAALNEQFF. The DNA of the CDR3 is TGTGCCAGCAGTTTGCGGGCAGCTTTGAATGAGCAGTTCTTC.

This chain joins TRBV11-2 and TRBJ2-6, with TRBD1 as a possible D gene (6 bases). The ends were cut back, 5 bases at V and 1 base at J, with 9 bases in the middle. The CDR3 length is 15 residues. CDR1 and CDR2 from the germline V gene are SGHAT and FQNNGV. CDR3 region: CASSTTGSGANVLTF. The CDR3 DNA reads TGTGCCAGCAGCACCACAGGGTCTGGGGCCAACGTCCTGACTTTC. The entire variable domain, with the rest obtained from reference TRBV11-2 and TRBJ2-6, is as follows: EAGVAQSPRYKIIEKRQSVAFWCNPISGHATLYWYQQILGQGPKLLIQFQNNGVVDDSQLPKDRFSAERLKGVDSTLKIQPAKLEDSAVYLCASSTTGSGANVLTFGAGSRLTVL.

This clonotype was seen once. The CDR3 nucleotides read TGCGCCAGCAGCCGACTAGCGGGGGGCCGGGACGGGGAGCTGTTTTTT. It translates to CASSRLAGGRDGELFF. The chain has TRBV5-1 and TRBJ2-2, with TRBD2 matching over 13 bases. Trimming took 4 bases from V and 7 from J; bases not matched to a gene: 7. The CDR3 is made up of 16 amino acids. Germline V gives CDR1 SGHRS, CDR2 YFSETQ.

This clonotype was observed a few times. The V and J genes are TRBV7-9 and TRBJ1-4; 9 bases map to TRBD1. In germline, CDR1 is SEHNR, CDR2 FQNEAQ (reference sequence). The CDR3 is 14 residues long. V lost 5 bases to trimming and J lost 10 bases; unmatched junction nucleotides: 8. DNA of the CDR3: TGTGCCAGCAGCCGGGGACAGGGAATGGGAAAACTGTTTTTT. It translates to CASSRGQGMGKLFF.

The chain recombines TRBV5-1 with TRBJ2-5, with D possibly matching TRBD1 (6 bases). The length of the CDR3 is 16 residues. With 2 bases removed from V and 0 bases from J, the gap between germline ends came to 14 bases. Germline V gene lookup returns CDR1 SGHRS and CDR2 YFSETQ. The CDR3 is CASSFAGQYYQETQYF. DNA of the CDR3: TGCGCCAGCAGCTTCGCAGGACAGTATTACCAAGAGACCCAGTACTTC.

DNA for the CDR3: TGTGCCAGCAGTTACCGGCTAGCGGGGGATAATACGCAGTATTTT. It specifies CASSYRLAGDNTQYF. The chain carries TRBV6-6 and TRBJ2-3, with 10 bases lining up with TRBD2. Per germline, CDR1 MNHNY and CDR2 SVGAGI (reference sequence). The CDR3 is 15 amino acids. The V segment lost 2 bases and the J segment 7 bases; nucleotides outside the gene matches: 6.

The V call is TRBV19, the J call TRBJ2-7, with D perhaps matching TRBD1 (6 bases). The ends were cut back, 5 bases at V and 3 bases at J, with 14 bases in the middle. CDR3 size: 14 residues. In germline, CDR1 is LNHDA, CDR2 SQIVND (reference sequence). CDR3 DNA sequence: TGTGCCAGTAGTCGCACCGGGACACGCTACGAGCAGTACTTC. It encodes CASSRTGTRYEQYF.

The rearrangement joins TRBV5-6 to TRBJ1-2; tentative D call: TRBD1 (6 bases). The V gene lost 4 bases and the J gene lost 0 bases, with 10 bases spanning the gap. The length of the CDR3 is 14 residues. Germline loops: CDR1 SGHDT, CDR2 YYEEEE. This CDR3 reads CASSRTASNYGYTF. For the CDR3, the DNA is TGTGCCAGCAGCCGGACAGCTTCTAACTATGGCTACACCTTC.

This clonotype has more than one count but fewer than ten. The CDR3 reads CASSFDRENTEAFF. DNA of the CDR3: TGTGCCAGCAGCTTCGACAGGGAGAACACTGAAGCTTTCTTT. The rearrangement links TRBV7-9 to TRBJ1-1; 7 bases align to TRBD1. Germline loops: CDR1 SEHNR, CDR2 FQNEAQ (reference sequence). V gave up 3 bases and J gave up 1 base; unmatched junction bases: 2. This CDR3 comprises 14 residues. The variable domain in full, completed from reference TRBV7-9 and TRBJ1-1, reads DTGVSQNPRHKITKRGQNVTFRCDPISEHNRLYWYRQTLGQGPEFLTYFQNEAQLEKSRLLSDRFSAERPKGSFSTLEIQRTEQGDSAMYLCASSFDRENTEAFFGQGTRLTVV.

This clonotype was detected only a few times. This sequence joins TRBV7-9 and TRBJ1-4; 7 positions agree with TRBD1. V gave up 4 bases and J gave up 7 bases; unmatched junction bases: 6. CDR1 is SEHNR, CDR2 FQNEAQ, per germline (reference sequence). CDR3 length: 14 amino acids. The CDR3 DNA reads TGTGCCAGCAGCTCCGCAGGGGGTGTTGAAAAACTGTTTTTT. It yields the protein CASSSAGGVEKLFF. Combining the CDR3 with reference TRBV7-9 and TRBJ1-4 gives the whole variable domain DTGVSQNPRHKITKRGQNVTFRCDPISEHNRLYWYRQTLGQGPEFLTYFQNEAQLEKSRLLSDRFSAERPKGSFSTLEIQRTEQGDSAMYLCASSSAGGVEKLFFGSGTQLSVL.

This rearrangement joins TRBV20-1 to TRBJ1-5; D not certain. V lost 1 base to trimming and J lost 3 bases, with 10 bases between them. In germline, CDR1 is DFQATT, CDR2 SNEGSKA (reference sequence). The CDR3 is 14 residues long. CDR3 nucleotide sequence: TGCAGTGCTAGAGGTATTCGGAACAATCAGCCCCAGCATTTT. It codes for CSARGIRNNQPQHF.

This clonotype was recorded a few times. The rearrangement links TRBV2 to TRBJ2-4; weak D call: TRBD1 (6 bases). The CDR3 covers 15 residues. Germline values: CDR1 SNHLY, CDR2 FYNNEI. V lost 8 bases and J 1 base, leaving 15 bases between the germline ends. This CDR3 is CASGGEIRAKNIQYF. As DNA, the CDR3 is TGTGCCAGCGGGGGCGAGATTCGGGCCAAAAACATTCAGTACTTC.

The chain recombines TRBV12-3 or TRBV12-4 with TRBJ2-7; D is undetermined. V gave up 2 bases and J gave up 10 bases, with 12 bases separating them. The CDR3 loop spans 12 amino acids. In DNA form, the CDR3 reads TGTGCCAGCAGTTTATTCCCTGGTACCCAGTACTTC. Its translation is CASSLFPGTQYF.